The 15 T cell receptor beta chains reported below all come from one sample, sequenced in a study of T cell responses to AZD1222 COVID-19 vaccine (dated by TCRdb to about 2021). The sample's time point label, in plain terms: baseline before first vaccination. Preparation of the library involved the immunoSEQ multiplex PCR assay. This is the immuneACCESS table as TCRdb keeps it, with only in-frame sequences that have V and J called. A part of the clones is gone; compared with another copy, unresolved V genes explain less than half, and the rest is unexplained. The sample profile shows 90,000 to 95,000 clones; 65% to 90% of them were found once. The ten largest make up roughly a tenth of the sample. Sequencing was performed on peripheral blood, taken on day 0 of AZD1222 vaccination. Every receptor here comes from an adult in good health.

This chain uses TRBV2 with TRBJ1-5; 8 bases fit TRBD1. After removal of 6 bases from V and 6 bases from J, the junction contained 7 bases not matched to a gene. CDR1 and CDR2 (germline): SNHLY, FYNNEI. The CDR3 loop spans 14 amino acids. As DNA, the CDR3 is TGTGCCAGCAGAACTCAGGGGGCTCTTCAGCCCCAGCATTTT. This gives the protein CASRTQGALQPQHF.

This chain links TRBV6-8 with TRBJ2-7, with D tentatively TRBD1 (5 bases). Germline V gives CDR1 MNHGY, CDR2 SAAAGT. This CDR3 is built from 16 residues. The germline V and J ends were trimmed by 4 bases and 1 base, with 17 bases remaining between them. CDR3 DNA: TGTGCCAGCAGTTGCCCCAGGGCAGGGTGTTCCTACGAGCAGTACTTC. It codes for CASSCPRAGCSYEQYF.

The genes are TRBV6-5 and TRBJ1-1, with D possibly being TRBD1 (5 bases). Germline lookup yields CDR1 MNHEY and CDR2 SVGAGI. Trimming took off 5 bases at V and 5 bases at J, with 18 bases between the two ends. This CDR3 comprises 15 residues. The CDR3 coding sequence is TGTGCCAGCAGTCGCTGGGGGACGGGGAGAACTGAAGCTTTCTTT. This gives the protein CASSRWGTGRTEAFF.

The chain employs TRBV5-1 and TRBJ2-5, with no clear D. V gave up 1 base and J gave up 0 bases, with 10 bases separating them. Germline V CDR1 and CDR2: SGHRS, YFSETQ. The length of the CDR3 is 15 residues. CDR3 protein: CASSLFRYDQETQYF. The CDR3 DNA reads TGCGCCAGCAGCTTGTTTAGGTACGACCAAGAGACCCAGTACTTC.

CDR3 DNA sequence: TGTGCCAGCAGTCAGAGGGTTAATGAAAAACTGTTTTTT. Protein product: CASSQRVNEKLFF. J is TRBJ1-4 and V is TRBV27; no clear D gene. Between the trimmed V and J ends, which lost 5 bases and 4 bases, there was a span of 8 bases. CDR1 is MNHEY, CDR2 SMNVEV, per germline (reference sequence). CDR3 length: 13 amino acids.

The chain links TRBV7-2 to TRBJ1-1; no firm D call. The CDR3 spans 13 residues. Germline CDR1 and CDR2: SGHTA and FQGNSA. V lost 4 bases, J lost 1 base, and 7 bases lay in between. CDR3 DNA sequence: TGTGCCAGCAGCTCCCAGCAGAACACTGAAGCTTTCTTT. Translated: CASSSQQNTEAFF.

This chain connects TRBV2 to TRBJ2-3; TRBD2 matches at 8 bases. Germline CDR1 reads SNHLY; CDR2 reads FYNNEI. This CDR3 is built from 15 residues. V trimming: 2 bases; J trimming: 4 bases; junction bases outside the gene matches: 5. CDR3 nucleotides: TGTGCCAGCAGTGAACAAGCGGGGGCCCCAGATACGCAGTATTTT. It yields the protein CASSEQAGAPDTQYF.

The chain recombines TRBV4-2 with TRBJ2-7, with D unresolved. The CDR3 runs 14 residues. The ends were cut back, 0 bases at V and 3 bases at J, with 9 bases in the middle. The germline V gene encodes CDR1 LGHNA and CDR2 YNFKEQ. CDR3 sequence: CASSQEAPDYEQYF. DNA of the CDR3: TGTGCCAGCAGCCAAGAAGCACCGGACTACGAGCAGTACTTC.

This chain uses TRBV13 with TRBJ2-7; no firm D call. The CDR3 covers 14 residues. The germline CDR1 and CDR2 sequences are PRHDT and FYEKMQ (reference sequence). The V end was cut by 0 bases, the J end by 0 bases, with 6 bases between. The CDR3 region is CASSLGQSSYEQYF. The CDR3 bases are TGTGCCAGCAGCTTAGGGCAGAGCTCCTACGAGCAGTACTTC.

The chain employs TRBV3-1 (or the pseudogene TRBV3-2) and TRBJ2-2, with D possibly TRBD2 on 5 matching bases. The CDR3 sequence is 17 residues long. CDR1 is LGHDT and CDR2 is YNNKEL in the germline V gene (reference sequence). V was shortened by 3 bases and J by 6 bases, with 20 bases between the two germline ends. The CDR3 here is CASSQKTLTRFAGELFF. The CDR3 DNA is TGTGCCAGCAGCCAGAAAACCCTTACTAGATTCGCCGGGGAGCTGTTTTTT.

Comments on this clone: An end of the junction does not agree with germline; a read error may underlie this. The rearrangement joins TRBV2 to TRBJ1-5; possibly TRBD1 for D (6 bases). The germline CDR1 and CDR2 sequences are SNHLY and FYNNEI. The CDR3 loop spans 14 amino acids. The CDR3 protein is CASCEAQSRGPQHF. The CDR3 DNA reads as TGTGCCAGCTGTGAAGCCCAAAGCAGGGGGCCCCAGCATTTT. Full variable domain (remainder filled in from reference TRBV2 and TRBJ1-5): EPEVTQTPSHQVTQMGQEVILRCVPISNHLYFYWYRQILGQKVEFLVSFYNNEISEKSEIFDDQFSVERPDGSNFTLKIRSTKLEDSAMYFCASCEAQSRGPQHFGDGTRLSIL.

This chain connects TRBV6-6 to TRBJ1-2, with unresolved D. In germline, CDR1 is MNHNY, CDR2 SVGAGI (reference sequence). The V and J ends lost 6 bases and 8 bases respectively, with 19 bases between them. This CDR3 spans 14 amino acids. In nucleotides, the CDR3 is TGTGCCAGCAGGAGAGACGACACTTCAGCCGGCTACACCTTC. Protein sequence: CASRRDDTSAGYTF.

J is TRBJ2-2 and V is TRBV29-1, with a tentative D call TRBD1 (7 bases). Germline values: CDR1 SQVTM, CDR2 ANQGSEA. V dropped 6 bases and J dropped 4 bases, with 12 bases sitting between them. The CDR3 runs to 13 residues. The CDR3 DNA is TGCAGCGTATCAGGGGGGATCACCGGGGAGCTGTTTTTT. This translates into CSVSGGITGELFF.

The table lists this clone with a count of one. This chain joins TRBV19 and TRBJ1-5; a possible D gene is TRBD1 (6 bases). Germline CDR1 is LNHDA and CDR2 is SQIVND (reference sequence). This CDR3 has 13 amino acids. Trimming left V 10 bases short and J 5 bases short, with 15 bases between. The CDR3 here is CATGWGADQPQHF. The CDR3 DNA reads TGTGCCACCGGGTGGGGGGCGGATCAGCCCCAGCATTTT.

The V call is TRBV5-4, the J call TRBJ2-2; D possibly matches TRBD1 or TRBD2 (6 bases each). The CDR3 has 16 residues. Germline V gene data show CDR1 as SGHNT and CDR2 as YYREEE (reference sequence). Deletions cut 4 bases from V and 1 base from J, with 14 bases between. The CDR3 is CASSRGVGQNTGELFF. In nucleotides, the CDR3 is TGTGCCAGCAGCAGGGGGGTGGGACAGAACACCGGGGAGCTGTTTTTT.